This T cell receptor beta chain was captured in a study of blood T cell repertoires in COVID-19. In the study overall: Acute and convalescent COVID-19 samples came from the United States, Italy and Spain.

The repertoire was sequenced with immunoSEQ multiplex PCR; TCRdb's copy has only in-frame clones and lacks some. The repertoire consists of around 220,000 clones, with roughly 80% occurring once and the leading ten covering roughly 5%. The clonotype was recovered from a human donor in a cohort sampled during active COVID-19. Source material: peripheral blood.

The CDR3 region has the DNA TGTGCCAGCCCACCTACCGGGACTAGCGGGGGGGACGAGCAGTACTTC. Translating gives CASPPTGTSGGDEQYF. This sequence joins TRBV27 and TRBJ2-7; 16 bases map to TRBD2. The germline gives CDR1 MNHEY, CDR2 SMNVEV (reference sequence). V shed 8 bases and J 5 bases; nucleotides not matched to a gene: 9. The CDR3 sequence is 16 residues long.